These 4 T cell receptor beta chains share one sample of origin, sequenced in a study of T cell responses to AZD1222 COVID-19 vaccine. Measured with immunoSEQ multiplex PCR; TCRdb has only the in-frame clones, and not every one. The sample consists of over 50,000 clones, roughly 89% of them appearing once. The material sequenced was peripheral blood, taken on day 0 of AZD1222 vaccination. These receptor sequences come from an adult in good health.

The chain recombines TRBV9 with TRBJ2-1; 9 bases match TRBD2. The CDR3 has 15 amino acids. V shed 4 bases and J 7 bases; nucleotides not matched to a gene: 9. Germline values: CDR1 SGDLS, CDR2 YYNGEE. The CDR3 region is CASSPSGGPENEQFF. In DNA form, the CDR3 reads TGTGCCAGCAGCCCGAGCGGGGGGCCGGAGAATGAGCAGTTCTTC.

This sequence joins TRBV19 and TRBJ1-5; D gene ambiguous. Per the germline V gene, CDR1 is LNHDA and CDR2 is SQIVND (reference sequence). Trimming cost V 3 bases and J 1 base, with 10 bases left between them. The length of the CDR3 is 15 residues. The CDR3 region has the DNA TGTGCCAGTAGTATGCTGGGAACAAGCAATCAGCCCCAGCATTTT. This sequence encodes CASSMLGTSNQPQHF.

This CDR3 is CASSPGTSHLDTQYF. The CDR3 nucleotides read TGTGCCAGCTCACCGGGGACTAGTCACTTAGATACGCAGTATTTT. V usage is TRBV18 and J usage is TRBJ2-3, with 8 nucleotides matching TRBD2. This CDR3 region has 15 residues. V lost 3 bases to trimming and J lost 5 bases; unmatched junction nucleotides: 7. Germline V gene sequence: CDR1 KGHSH, CDR2 LQKENI. The full variable domain, in which reference TRBV18 and TRBJ2-3 provide the parts outside the CDR3, is NAGVMQNPRHLVRRRGQEARLRCSPMKGHSHVYWYRQLPEEGLKFMVYLQKENIIDESGMPKERFSAEFPKEGPSILRIQQVVRGDSAAYFCASSPGTSHLDTQYFGPGTRLTVL.

There are a few counts of this clone. CDR3 protein: CASRDRGSTDTQYF. The CDR3 bases are TGTGCCAGCAGGGACAGGGGAAGCACAGATACGCAGTATTTT. This rearrangement joins TRBV3-1 (or the pseudogene TRBV3-2) to TRBJ2-3, with 9 bases lining up with TRBD1. This CDR3 spans 14 amino acids. Trimming at V came to 6 bases and at J to 0 bases, leaving 1 base not matched to a gene. Germline V gene sequence: CDR1 LGHDT, CDR2 YNNKEL (reference sequence).